One and the same sample provided the 29 T cell receptor beta chains below, sequenced in a study of blood T cell repertoires in COVID-19. Profiling relied on immunoSEQ multiplex PCR, and the TCRdb table lists in-frame clones only, not all of them. This table holds over 350,000 clones, around 88% found once. Sequencing was carried out using peripheral blood. These TCRs come from a woman in her 30s with acute or convalescent COVID-19.

The CDR3 reads CASSEGASYEQYF. For the CDR3, the DNA is TGTGCCAGCAGTGAAGGTGCCAGCTACGAGCAGTACTTC. The chain recombines TRBV25-1 with TRBJ2-7; D gene uncertain. Germline V CDR1 and CDR2: MGHDK, SYGVNS. The CDR3 consists of 13 residues. V lost 2 bases and J lost 3, with 8 bases in between.

CDR3 nucleotide sequence: TGTGCCAGCAGCTCGGCGACAGGGCTCTATGGCTACACCTTC. Translated, it gives CASSSATGLYGYTF. The chain couples TRBV5-5 to TRBJ1-2; TRBD1 matches 7 bases. The CDR3 consists of 14 residues. The V segment lost 3 bases and the J segment 4 bases; nucleotides outside the gene matches: 6. Germline-derived CDR1 and CDR2 are SGHKS and YYEKEE (reference sequence).

The chain carries TRBV11-2 and TRBJ2-7; 11 bases line up with TRBD2. With 5 bases clipped from V and 2 bases from J, the junction kept 11 bases outside the gene matches. This CDR3 has 17 residues. Germline CDR1 reads SGHAT; CDR2 reads FQNNGV. The CDR3 reads CASSPWGLAERTYEQYF. The DNA of the CDR3 is TGTGCCAGCAGCCCATGGGGACTAGCGGAGCGGACCTACGAGCAGTACTTC.

This chain connects TRBV28 to TRBJ1-6; 7 nucleotides align to TRBD1. The CDR3 runs to 14 residues. V gave up 3 bases and J gave up 5 bases; unmatched junction bases: 1. CDR1 and CDR2 from the germline V gene are MDHEN and SYDVKM. Here the CDR3 DNA reads TGTGCCAGCAGTTTCGACAGGGATAATTCACCCCTCCACTTT. Translated, it gives CASSFDRDNSPLHF.

J is TRBJ1-6 and V is TRBV21-1; the table's D call of TRBD1 was not tested on the DNA. TRBV21-1 is listed as a pseudogene. CDR3 length: 17 residues. The DNA of the CDR3 is TGTGCCAGCAGCTACACGACAGGGGGCAGGAGAAATTCACCCCTCCACTTT. Protein sequence: CASSYTTGGRRNSPLHF.

The rearrangement links TRBV11-1 to TRBJ2-1; 9 bases map to TRBD1. The CDR3 is 14 residues long. Germline trimming cut 3 bases from V and 3 bases from J; bases unmatched to any gene: 0. Germline V CDR1 and CDR2: SGHAT, FQDESV (reference sequence). In DNA form, the CDR3 reads TGTGCCAGCAGCTTGACAGGGGGCTACAATGAGCAGTTCTTC. This translates into CASSLTGGYNEQFF.

This chain links TRBV29-1 with TRBJ2-7, with 13 bases that match TRBD2. The CDR3 runs 15 residues. The V and J ends lost 5 bases and 2 bases, in that order; junction bases with no gene match: 6. Germline CDR1 SQVTM, CDR2 ANQGSEA. This chain's CDR3 is CSVNGLAGEPYEQYF. As DNA, the CDR3 is TGCAGCGTTAATGGACTAGCGGGGGAACCCTACGAGCAGTACTTC.

The chain has TRBV6-4 and TRBJ1-1; D remains ambiguous. Per germline, CDR1 MRHNA and CDR2 SNTAGT. Deletions cut 5 bases from V and 10 bases from J, with 20 bases between. The CDR3 contains 14 residues. In DNA form, the CDR3 reads TGTGCCAGCAGTAAAAGAAGGTCGACTAAGCTAGCTTTCTTT. This translates into CASSKRRSTKLAFF.

This clone was detected only a few times. This chain connects TRBV7-9 to TRBJ2-1; 7 nucleotides match TRBD1. This CDR3 region has 15 residues. Germline V lookup: CDR1 SEHNR, CDR2 FQNEAQ (reference sequence). V lost 5 bases to trimming and J lost 6 bases; unmatched junction nucleotides: 10. In DNA, the CDR3 is TGTGCCAGCAGCGAAGGGACAGCCCCAGGCAATGAGCAGTTCTTC. Translated, it gives CASSEGTAPGNEQFF.

The rearrangement links TRBV9 to TRBJ2-6; D not certain. The CDR3 sequence is 18 residues long. V was cut by 1 base and J by 2 bases, with 16 bases left in between. Per the germline V gene, CDR1 is SGDLS and CDR2 is YYNGEE. In DNA form, the CDR3 reads TGTGCCAGCAGCGTATTTGGGCCGCGAACCCCTGGGGCCAACGTCCTGACTTTC. Protein product: CASSVFGPRTPGANVLTF.

The V gene is TRBV27, the J gene TRBJ2-7, with 7 nucleotides matching TRBD1. This CDR3 contains 14 residues. CDR1 is MNHEY and CDR2 is SMNVEV in the germline V gene (reference sequence). The V segment lost 4 bases and the J segment 2 bases; nucleotides outside the gene matches: 5. The CDR3 protein is CASSYRDSTYEQYF. The CDR3 DNA follows: TGTGCCAGCAGTTACCGGGACAGCACCTACGAGCAGTACTTC.

The chain's CDR3 is CASSSDDTGTDTQYF. For the CDR3, the DNA is TGCGCCAGCAGCTCGGACGATACAGGGACGGATACGCAGTATTTT. The gene calls are TRBV5-1 and TRBJ2-3, with D possibly TRBD1 on 6 matching bases. The CDR3 has 15 amino acids. The V end was cut by 3 bases, the J end by 6 bases, with 17 bases between. Germline V lookup: CDR1 SGHRS, CDR2 YFSETQ.

The rearrangement joins TRBV30 to TRBJ1-6, with D perhaps TRBD1 (6 bases). Germline V gene sequence: CDR1 GTSNPN, CDR2 SVGIG (reference sequence). This CDR3 spans 13 amino acids. Deletions cut 3 bases from V and 10 bases from J, with 13 bases between. The CDR3 nucleotides read TGTGCCTGGAGCCCCACAGGGAACTCACCCCTCCACTTT. Translated: CAWSPTGNSPLHF.

The CDR3 loop is CSAGQSRTDTQYF. The CDR3 DNA follows: TGCAGCGCCGGACAGTCCCGCACAGATACGCAGTATTTT. The J gene is TRBJ2-3, the V gene TRBV29-1; perhaps TRBD1 as D (6 bases). Germline CDR1 is SQVTM and CDR2 is ANQGSEA. This CDR3 has 13 residues. Trimming cost V 7 bases and J 1 base, with 12 bases left between them.

The chain uses TRBV12-5 and TRBJ2-5, with D maybe TRBD1 (5 bases). Germline V CDR1 and CDR2: LGHNT, FRNRAP. This CDR3 has 15 amino acids. Trimming cost V 5 bases and J 0 bases, with 13 bases left between them. CDR3 protein: CASGQTTDHQETQYF. The CDR3 bases are TGTGCTAGTGGTCAAACGACAGACCACCAAGAGACCCAGTACTTC.

The genes are TRBV7-3 and TRBJ2-3, with 8 nucleotides matching TRBD1. V lost 5 bases and J lost 8; bases outside the gene matches: 6. CDR3 length: 13 residues. Germline V lookup: CDR1 SGHTA, CDR2 FQGTGA. The CDR3 DNA reads as TGTGCCAGCAGCCAGGGGGCCGGGACTACGCAGTATTTT. It specifies CASSQGAGTTQYF. The entire variable domain, with the rest obtained from reference TRBV7-3 and TRBJ2-3, is as follows: GAGVSQTPSNKVTEKGKYVELRCDPISGHTALYWYRQSLGQGPEFLIYFQGTGAADDSGLPNDRFFAVRPEGSVSTLKIQRTERGDSAVYLCASSQGAGTTQYFGPGTRLTVL.

Points on this clone: Germline is not matched at one junction end, which may reflect a read error. The chain is built from TRBV9 and TRBJ1-2; perhaps TRBD1 as D (5 bases). The CDR3 spans 13 residues. Germline V gives CDR1 SGDLS, CDR2 YYNGEE. The CDR3 DNA sequence: TGCGCAGCGATGTTTGGGACTGGCTATGGCTACACCTTC. Its protein product is CAAMFGTGYGYTF.

The chain uses TRBV21-1 and TRBJ2-7; the DNA was not compared with TRBD1, the D call given in the table. TRBV21-1 has pseudogene status. The CDR3 is 15 residues long. The CDR3 coding sequence is TGTGCCAGCAGCAAAGTGGCACAAATCTCCTACGAGCAGTACTTC. This encodes CASSKVAQISYEQYF.

This rearrangement joins TRBV9 to TRBJ1-2; D remains ambiguous. The CDR3 covers 12 residues. The germline V and J ends were trimmed by 7 bases and 7 bases, with 14 bases remaining between them. Germline V CDR1 and CDR2: SGDLS, YYNGEE. CDR3 region: CASSRAGVGYTF. For the CDR3, the DNA is TGTGCCAGCTCGCGGGCGGGCGTTGGCTACACCTTC.

The rearrangement links TRBV11-2 to TRBJ1-6, with D maybe TRBD1 (5 bases). This CDR3 has 15 residues. V was cut by 4 bases and J by 6 bases, with 13 bases left in between. From germline, CDR1 is SGHAT and CDR2 FQNNGV. The CDR3: CASSSDRPPNSPLHF. The DNA of the CDR3 is TGTGCCAGCAGCTCTGACAGACCCCCTAATTCACCCCTCCACTTT.

This clone was seen a single time. The chain couples TRBV5-4 to TRBJ1-2; a weak D match, TRBD1 (6 bases). Per germline, CDR1 SGHNT and CDR2 YYREEE (reference sequence). The CDR3 loop spans 13 amino acids. V was pared by 4 bases and J by 4 bases, with 11 bases between. For the CDR3, the DNA is TGTGCCAGCAGCCCGGACAGATCCTATGGCTACACCTTC. Protein sequence: CASSPDRSYGYTF. The full variable domain, completed using reference TRBV5-4 and TRBJ1-2, is ETGVTQSPTHLIKTRGQQVTLRCSSQSGHNTVSWYQQALGQGPQFIFQYYREEENGRGNFPPRFSGLQFPNYSSELNVNALELDDSALYLCASSPDRSYGYTFGSGTRLTVV.

This chain connects TRBV18 to TRBJ2-1; 8 bases align to TRBD1. This CDR3 contains 15 residues. Losses at the gene ends were 3 bases for V and 7 bases for J; bases not matched to a gene: 8. Germline V lookup: CDR1 KGHSH, CDR2 LQKENI. DNA of the CDR3: TGTGCCAGCTCACCCCTGACAGGGGAACTTAATGAGCAGTTCTTC. It codes for CASSPLTGELNEQFF.

The rearrangement joins TRBV5-1 to TRBJ2-2, with 7 bases aligning to TRBD2. The CDR3 is 16 amino acids. V lost 2 bases, J lost 4 bases, and 8 bases stayed unmatched. The V gene's germline CDR1 is SGHRS and CDR2 YFSETQ. The CDR3 reads CASSFLSGGTTGELFF. DNA for the CDR3: TGCGCCAGCAGCTTTCTTTCCGGGGGGACCACCGGGGAGCTGTTTTTT.

This chain links TRBV3-1 (or the pseudogene TRBV3-2) with TRBJ2-1; D is possibly TRBD1 (5 bases). The CDR3 is made up of 14 amino acids. Germline lookup yields CDR1 LGHDT and CDR2 YNNKEL (reference sequence). The ends were cut back, 3 bases at V and 6 bases at J, with 12 bases in the middle. CDR3 amino acids: CASSQWGESNEQFF. The CDR3, as DNA: TGTGCCAGCAGCCAGTGGGGCGAGTCCAATGAGCAGTTCTTC.

This chain connects TRBV18 to TRBJ2-5; 14 nucleotides agree with TRBD2. V lost 4 bases, J lost 3 bases, and 1 base stayed unmatched. The CDR3 consists of 15 residues. CDR1 and CDR2 (germline): KGHSH, LQKENI. For the CDR3, the DNA is TGTGCCAGCTCACAGGGACTAGCGGGGGAAGAGACCCAGTACTTC. Protein sequence: CASSQGLAGEETQYF.

The CDR3 loop reads CASSYPLAGGRVKLFF. CDR3 DNA sequence: TGTGCCAGCAGTTACCCACTAGCGGGGGGGCGTGTAAAGCTGTTCTTC. The chain combines TRBV6-5 with TRBJ2-1; TRBD2 matches at 13 bases. CDR3 size: 16 residues. Trimming took 2 bases from V and 15 from J; bases not matched to a gene: 13. Germline CDR1 and CDR2: MNHEY and SVGAGI.

The chain couples TRBV11-2 to TRBJ1-4; TRBD1 matches at 8 bases. Trimming removed 5 bases from V and 8 bases from J; junction bases left unmatched: 10. The CDR3 spans 15 residues. Germline V gives CDR1 SGHAT, CDR2 FQNNGV. Written as DNA, the CDR3 is TGTGCCAGCAGCGCCGGGACAGGTGGGCAGGAAAAACTGTTTTTT. Translating gives CASSAGTGGQEKLFF.

On this clone itself: The same CDR3 is also encoded by other DNA sequences in this sample. CDR3 sequence (DNA): TGCGCCAGCAGCCGGGAGGGGGAGCTGTTTTTT. This encodes CASSREGELFF. V is TRBV5-1 and J is TRBJ2-2; a weak D match, TRBD2 (6 bases). V gave up 4 bases and J gave up 8 bases, with 6 bases separating them. The CDR3 sequence is 11 residues long. Germline values: CDR1 SGHRS, CDR2 YFSETQ.

The V gene is TRBV5-5, the J gene TRBJ1-4; 10 bases line up with TRBD1. Trimming at V came to 1 base and at J to 7 bases, leaving 10 bases not matched to a gene. Germline CDR1 and CDR2: SGHKS and YYEKEE (reference sequence). This CDR3 has 17 residues. This CDR3 reads CASSLRDRGSSGEKLFF. Written as DNA, the CDR3 is TGTGCCAGCAGCTTGCGGGACAGGGGCAGTTCGGGTGAAAAACTGTTTTTT.